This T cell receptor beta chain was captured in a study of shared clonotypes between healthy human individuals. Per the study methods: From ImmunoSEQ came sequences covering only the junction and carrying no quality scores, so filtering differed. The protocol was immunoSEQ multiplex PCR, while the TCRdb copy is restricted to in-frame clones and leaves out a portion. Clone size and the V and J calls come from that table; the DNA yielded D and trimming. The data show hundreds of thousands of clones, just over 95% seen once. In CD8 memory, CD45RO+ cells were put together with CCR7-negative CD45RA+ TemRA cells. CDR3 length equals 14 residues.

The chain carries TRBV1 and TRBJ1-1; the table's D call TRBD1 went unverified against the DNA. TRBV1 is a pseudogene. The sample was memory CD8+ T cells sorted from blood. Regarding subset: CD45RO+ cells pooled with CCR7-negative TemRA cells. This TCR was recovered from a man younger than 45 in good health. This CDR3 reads CTSSQKQGDTEAFF. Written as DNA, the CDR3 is TGCACCAGCAGCCAAAAGCAGGGGGACACTGAAGCTTTCTTT.